These T cell receptor beta chains were read from a single sample in a study of CD8+ T cells in alopecia areata. This table comes from immunoSEQ multiplex PCR, and its TCRdb copy is limited to in-frame clones, with some not included. Here the sample spans 190,000 or so clones, nearly 60% being singletons. This material consisted of CD4+ T cells sorted from blood, taken at week 24, from a patient treated with tofacitinib. These receptors all come from a human donor with alopecia areata. Each CDR3 is given with its conserved first and last residue. The order of the fields is D gene, V gene, J gene, clone size, CDR3 protein, CDR3 DNA. D genes are given only for firm matches. The size of a clone is reported for some rows only, either as once, few or many, or as a class for expanded clones.

D: TRBD2; V: TRBV10-3; J: TRBJ2-5; size: -; CDR3: CATGVAGGETQYF; DNA: TGTGCCACCGGAGTGGCGGGGGGAGAGACCCAGTACTTC
D: -; V: TRBV2; J: TRBJ2-5; size: few; CDR3: CASSVLGTQETQYF; DNA: TGTGCCAGCAGTGTCCTAGGGACTCAAGAGACCCAGTACTTC
D: TRBD1; V: TRBV5-1; J: TRBJ2-5; size: -; CDR3: CASSGQGGETQYF; DNA: TGCGCCAGCTCCGGACAGGGAGGCGAGACCCAGTACTTC
D: TRBD2; V: TRBV7-6; J: TRBJ2-3; size: -; CDR3: CASSFSGGAGDTQYF; DNA: TGTGCCAGCAGCTTCTCCGGGGGGGCCGGAGATACGCAGTATTTT
D: -; V: TRBV6-5; J: TRBJ1-2; size: few; CDR3: CASSYGGAGGYGYTF; DNA: TGTGCCAGCAGTTACGGAGGGGCCGGGGGCTATGGCTACACCTTC
D: TRBD2; V: TRBV7-9; J: TRBJ2-4; size: -; CDR3: CASSLAASGRANIQYF; DNA: TGTGCCAGCAGCTTAGCGGCTAGCGGGAGGGCGAACATTCAGTACTTC
D: -; V: TRBV10-3; J: TRBJ1-1; size: -; CDR3: CAIKDLGGDTEAFF; DNA: TGTGCCATCAAAGATCTCGGGGGGGACACTGAAGCTTTCTTT
D: -; V: TRBV7-2; J: TRBJ2-5; size: -; CDR3: CASSLNRGGGEETQYF; DNA: TGTGCCAGCAGCTTAAACAGGGGAGGAGGGGAAGAGACCCAGTACTTC
D: TRBD2; V: TRBV2; J: TRBJ2-7; size: -; CDR3: CASSMRLAGAYEQYF; DNA: TGTGCCAGCAGTATGAGACTAGCGGGAGCCTACGAGCAGTACTTC
D: -; V: TRBV19; J: TRBJ1-2; size: -; CDR3: CASSIRFNGYTF; DNA: TGTGCCAGTAGTATCAGGTTCAATGGCTACACCTTC
D: -; V: TRBV9; J: TRBJ1-6; size: -; CDR3: CASSVTPDNSPLHF; DNA: TGTGCCAGCAGCGTAACGCCTGATAATTCACCCCTCCACTTT
D: -; V: TRBV13; J: TRBJ2-5; size: few; CDR3: CASSPIMGSEQETQYF; DNA: TGTGCCAGCAGCCCCATAATGGGCAGCGAGCAAGAGACCCAGTACTTC
D: TRBD2; V: TRBV2; J: TRBJ2-7; size: few; CDR3: CASSEGLAGVADYEQYF; DNA: TGTGCCAGCAGTGAAGGACTAGCGGGAGTTGCGGACTACGAGCAGTACTTC
D: TRBD1; V: TRBV27; J: TRBJ1-6; size: -; CDR3: CASSLQQGYNSPLHF; DNA: TGTGCCAGCAGTTTACAACAGGGGTATAATTCACCCCTCCACTTT
D: TRBD1; V: TRBV6-5; J: TRBJ1-2; size: -; CDR3: CASSQTGAGGYTF; DNA: TGTGCCAGCAGTCAGACAGGGGCCGGGGGCTACACCTTC
D: TRBD1; V: TRBV4-1; J: TRBJ1-5; size: -; CDR3: CASSPNRGNSNQPQHF; DNA: TGCGCCAGCAGCCCAAACAGGGGGAATAGCAATCAGCCCCAGCATTTT
D: TRBD2; V: TRBV5-1; J: TRBJ2-7; size: few; CDR3: CASSLAAGVREQYF; DNA: TGCGCCAGCAGCTTGGCAGCGGGAGTGCGCGAGCAGTACTTC
D: -; V: TRBV19; J: TRBJ1-1; size: -; CDR3: CASSTRVHNTEAFF; DNA: TGTGCCAGTAGTACCAGGGTACATAACACTGAAGCTTTCTTT
D: TRBD1; V: TRBV29-1; J: TRBJ1-1; size: -; CDR3: CSVGDRATEAFF; DNA: TGCAGCGTTGGGGACAGAGCCACTGAAGCTTTCTTT
D: -; V: TRBV2; J: TRBJ2-5; size: -; CDR3: CASSGYQETQYF; DNA: TGTGCCAGCAGCGGTTACCAAGAGACCCAGTACTTC
D: -; V: TRBV5-1; J: TRBJ2-5; size: -; CDR3: CASAPIKGRGRETQYF; DNA: TGCGCCAGTGCACCCATCAAAGGCAGGGGCCGGGAGACCCAGTACTTC
D: TRBD1; V: TRBV29-1; J: TRBJ2-7; size: -; CDR3: CSVWTGAYEQYF; DNA: TGCAGCGTTTGGACAGGGGCGTACGAGCAGTACTTC
D: -; V: TRBV29-1; J: TRBJ1-2; size: few; CDR3: CSVMEDGYTF; DNA: TGCAGCGTGATGGAGGATGGCTACACCTTC
D: -; V: TRBV25-1; J: TRBJ1-1; size: -; CDR3: CASRLGDTEAFF; DNA: TGTGCCAGCAGGCTGGGGGACACTGAAGCTTTCTTT
D: -; V: TRBV9; J: TRBJ1-2; size: few; CDR3: CASSVGAGDGYTF; DNA: TGTGCCAGCAGCGTAGGCGCAGGGGATGGCTACACCTTC
D: TRBD2; V: TRBV7-6; J: TRBJ2-3; size: -; CDR3: CASSTPRTSGVADTQYF; DNA: TGTGCCAGCAGCACCCCTCGGACTAGCGGGGTAGCAGATACGCAGTATTTT
D: TRBD1; V: TRBV7-8; J: TRBJ1-5; size: -; CDR3: CASSLVLGSGGYQPQHF; DNA: TGTGCCAGCAGCTTAGTACTTGGGTCAGGGGGTTATCAGCCCCAGCATTTT
D: -; V: TRBV4-3; J: TRBJ2-3; size: -; CDR3: CASSPQGVSTDTQYF; DNA: TGCGCCAGCAGCCCGCAGGGAGTTAGCACAGATACGCAGTATTTT
D: -; V: TRBV7-9; J: TRBJ2-1; size: few; CDR3: CASRQDNEQFF; DNA: TGTGCCAGCAGACAAGATAATGAGCAGTTCTTC
D: -; V: TRBV2; J: TRBJ2-3; size: few; CDR3: CASSEGRAFTDTQYF; DNA: TGTGCCAGCAGTGAAGGGAGGGCCTTTACAGATACGCAGTATTTT
D: -; V: TRBV29-1; J: TRBJ2-5; size: once; CDR3: CSVDRDLQETQYF; DNA: TGCAGCGTTGACCGGGACTTGCAAGAGACCCAGTACTTC
D: TRBD1; V: TRBV6-5; J: TRBJ1-2; size: -; CDR3: CASSLQGATGYTF; DNA: TGTGCCAGCAGTTTACAGGGGGCGACTGGCTACACCTTC
D: -; V: TRBV19; J: TRBJ1-2; size: -; CDR3: CASSSPYVHYGYTF; DNA: TGTGCCAGTAGCTCGCCTTACGTACACTATGGCTACACCTTC
D: -; V: TRBV30; J: TRBJ2-6; size: -; CDR3: CAWSPRGETGANVLTF; DNA: TGTGCCTGGAGCCCTAGAGGAGAAACTGGGGCCAACGTCCTGACTTTC
D: TRBD2; V: TRBV29-1; J: TRBJ2-5; size: -; CDR3: CSVDSGEGPETQYF; DNA: TGCAGCGTTGATAGCGGGGAGGGCCCAGAGACCCAGTACTTC
D: TRBD1; V: TRBV5-1; J: TRBJ2-3; size: -; CDR3: CASSRDRGTDTQYF; DNA: TGCGCCAGCAGCCGGGACAGGGGTACAGATACGCAGTATTTT
D: -; V: TRBV10-3; J: TRBJ1-2; size: -; CDR3: CAISGGQYGYTF; DNA: TGTGCCATCAGCGGCGGCCAATATGGCTACACCTTC
D: TRBD1; V: TRBV30; J: TRBJ1-5; size: -; CDR3: CAWSDRADQPQHF; DNA: TGTGCCTGGAGCGACAGGGCGGATCAGCCCCAGCATTTT
D: -; V: TRBV28; J: TRBJ2-7; size: -; CDR3: CASSYSGQPDEQYF; DNA: TGTGCCAGCAGTTATTCGGGACAACCCGACGAGCAGTACTTC
D: TRBD1; V: TRBV6-5; J: TRBJ1-2; size: -; CDR3: CASSSGTRGPNGYTF; DNA: TGTGCCAGCAGCTCCGGGACCAGGGGGCCTAACGGCTACACCTTC